This T cell receptor (beta chain) was identified during a study of response to subunit inactivated influenza vaccine. One entry per CDR3 protein results from TCRdb running MiXCR on the RT-PCR reads. The table includes almost 600,000 distinct CDR3 sequences, approximately 14% detected once. About this clonotype: What it recognizes is unknown.

Study-wide findings and caveats: Few additional T cells are recruited per seasonal influenza vaccination, authors suggested.

The CDR3 has 14 residues. Germline assignment: CDR1 DFQATT and CDR2 SNEGSKA (reference sequence). V was trimmed by 2 bases and J by 4 bases, leaving 15 bases between them. This sequence joins TRBV20-1 and TRBJ2-7; D call uncertain. Sequencing used PBMCs from blood, obtained about 12 days after vaccination. This clonotype was sampled from a man aged 45 to 65 who received an inactivated influenza vaccine. The CDR3 bases are TGCAGTGCTAGACCCCGGGTATCGGAATACGAGCAGTACTTC. Amino acids: CSARPRVSEYEQYF.